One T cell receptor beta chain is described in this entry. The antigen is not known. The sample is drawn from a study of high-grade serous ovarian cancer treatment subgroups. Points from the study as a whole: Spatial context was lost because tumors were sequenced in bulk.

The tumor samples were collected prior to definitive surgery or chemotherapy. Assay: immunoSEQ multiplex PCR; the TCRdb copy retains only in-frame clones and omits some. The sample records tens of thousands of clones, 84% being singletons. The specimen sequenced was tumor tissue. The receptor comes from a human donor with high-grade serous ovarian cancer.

CDR3 in amino acids: CASSPPPYTGSNQPQHF. CDR3 DNA sequence: TGTGCCAGCAGCCCACCCCCCTACACAGGTAGCAATCAGCCCCAGCATTTT. J is TRBJ1-5 and V is TRBV5-8; a possible D gene is TRBD1 (5 bases). The germline V and J ends were trimmed by 4 bases and 0 bases, with 17 bases remaining between them. CDR3 size: 17 residues. Germline V gene lookup returns CDR1 SGHTS and CDR2 YDEGEE.